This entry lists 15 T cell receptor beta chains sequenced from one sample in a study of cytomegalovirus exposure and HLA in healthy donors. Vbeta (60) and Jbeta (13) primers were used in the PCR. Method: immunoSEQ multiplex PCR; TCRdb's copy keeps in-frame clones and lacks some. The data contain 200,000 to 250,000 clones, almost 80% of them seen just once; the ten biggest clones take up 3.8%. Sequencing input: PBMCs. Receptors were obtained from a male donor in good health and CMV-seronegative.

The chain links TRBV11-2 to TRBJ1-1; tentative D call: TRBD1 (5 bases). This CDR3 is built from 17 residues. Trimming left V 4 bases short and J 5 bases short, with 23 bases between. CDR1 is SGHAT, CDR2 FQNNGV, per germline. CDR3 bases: TGTGCCAGCAGCTACAGCAGGGAACCATCCCCGGTGACTGAAGCTTTCTTT. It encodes CASSYSREPSPVTEAFF.

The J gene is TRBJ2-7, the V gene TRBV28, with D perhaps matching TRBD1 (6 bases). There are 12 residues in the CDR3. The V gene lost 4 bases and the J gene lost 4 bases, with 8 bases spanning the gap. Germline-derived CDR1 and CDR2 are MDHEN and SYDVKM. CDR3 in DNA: TGTGCCAGCAGTTCCAGGGGTTACGAGCAGTACTTC. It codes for CASSSRGYEQYF. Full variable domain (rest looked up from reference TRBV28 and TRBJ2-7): DVKVTQSSRYLVKRTGEKVFLECVQDMDHENMFWYRQDPGLGLRLIYFSYDVKMKEKGDIPEGYSVSREKKERFSLILESASTNQTSMYLCASSSRGYEQYFGPGTRLTVT.

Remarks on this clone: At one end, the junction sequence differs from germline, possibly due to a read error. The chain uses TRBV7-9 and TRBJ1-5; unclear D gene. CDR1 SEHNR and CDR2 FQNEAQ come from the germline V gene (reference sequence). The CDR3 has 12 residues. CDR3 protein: CSSSLSVNPQHF. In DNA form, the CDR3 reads TGTTCCAGCAGCTTATCGGTGAACCCCCAGCATTTT.

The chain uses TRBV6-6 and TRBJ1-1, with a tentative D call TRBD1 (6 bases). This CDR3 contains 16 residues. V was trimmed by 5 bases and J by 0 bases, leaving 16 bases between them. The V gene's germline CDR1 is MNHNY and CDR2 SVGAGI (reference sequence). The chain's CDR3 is CASSPHTGRLNTEAFF. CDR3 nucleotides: TGTGCCAGCAGTCCTCATACAGGGAGACTGAACACTGAAGCTTTCTTT.

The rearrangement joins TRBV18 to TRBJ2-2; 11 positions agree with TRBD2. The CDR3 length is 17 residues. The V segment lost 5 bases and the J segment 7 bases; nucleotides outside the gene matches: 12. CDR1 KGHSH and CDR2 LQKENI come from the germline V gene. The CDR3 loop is CASSTRLAGGVFGELFF. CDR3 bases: TGTGCCAGCTCAACGCGGCTAGCGGGAGGTGTATTCGGGGAGCTGTTTTTT.

CDR3 amino acids: CASSARGRNEKLFF. As DNA, the CDR3 is TGTGCCAGCAGTGCCCGCGGGCGGAATGAAAAACTGTTTTTT. The chain has TRBV6-1 and TRBJ1-4; unclear D gene. CDR3 size: 14 residues. Germline CDR1 reads MNHNS; CDR2 reads SASEGT. Trimming cost V 4 bases and J 5 bases, with 11 bases left between them.

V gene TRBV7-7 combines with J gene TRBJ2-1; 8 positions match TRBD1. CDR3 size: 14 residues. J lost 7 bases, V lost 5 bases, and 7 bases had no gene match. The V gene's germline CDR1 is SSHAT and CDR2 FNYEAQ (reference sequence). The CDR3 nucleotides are TGTGCCAGCAGCCCAGGGGGCTATGAGAATGAGCAGTTCTTC. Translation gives CASSPGGYENEQFF.

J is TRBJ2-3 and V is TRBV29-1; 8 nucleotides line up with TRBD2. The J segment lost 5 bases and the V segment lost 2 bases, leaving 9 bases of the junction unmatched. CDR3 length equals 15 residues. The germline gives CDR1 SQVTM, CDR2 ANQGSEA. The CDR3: CSVESELGTRDTQYF. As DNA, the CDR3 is TGCAGCGTTGAAAGCGAATTGGGGACTAGAGATACGCAGTATTTT.

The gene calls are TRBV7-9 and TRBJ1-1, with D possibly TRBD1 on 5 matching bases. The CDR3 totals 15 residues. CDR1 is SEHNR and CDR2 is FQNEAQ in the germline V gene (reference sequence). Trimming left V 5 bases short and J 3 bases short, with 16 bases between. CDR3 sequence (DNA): TGTGCCAGCAGCCCATTCACGGGGGTCGACACTGAAGCTTTCTTT. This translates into CASSPFTGVDTEAFF. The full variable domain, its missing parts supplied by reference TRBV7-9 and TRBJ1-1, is DTGVSQNPRHKITKRGQNVTFRCDPISEHNRLYWYRQTLGQGPEFLTYFQNEAQLEKSRLLSDRFSAERPKGSFSTLEIQRTEQGDSAMYLCASSPFTGVDTEAFFGQGTRLTVV.

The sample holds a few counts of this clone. CDR3 loop: CASSDPGYNEQFF. The CDR3, as DNA: TGTGCCAGCAGTGATCCGGGCTACAATGAGCAGTTCTTC. The V gene is TRBV25-1, the J gene TRBJ2-1; D is unclear. Looked up from germline, CDR1 is MGHDK and CDR2 is SYGVNS. The CDR3 consists of 13 residues. Trimming left V 3 bases short and J 3 bases short, with 6 bases between.

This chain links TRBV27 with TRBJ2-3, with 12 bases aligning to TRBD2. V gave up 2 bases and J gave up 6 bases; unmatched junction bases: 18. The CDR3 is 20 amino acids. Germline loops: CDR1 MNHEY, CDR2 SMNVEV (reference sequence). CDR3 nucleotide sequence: TGTGCCAGCAGTTTAGGGAGAGGGCGACTAGCGGGAGCCCTTATGGATACGCAGTATTTT. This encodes CASSLGRGRLAGALMDTQYF.

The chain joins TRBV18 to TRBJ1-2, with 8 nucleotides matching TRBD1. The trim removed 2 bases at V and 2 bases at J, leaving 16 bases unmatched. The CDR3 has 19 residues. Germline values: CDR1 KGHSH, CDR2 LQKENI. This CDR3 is CASSPETGALTKTNYGYTF. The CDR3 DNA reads TGTGCCAGCTCACCAGAGACAGGGGCGCTAACAAAGACAAACTATGGCTACACCTTC.

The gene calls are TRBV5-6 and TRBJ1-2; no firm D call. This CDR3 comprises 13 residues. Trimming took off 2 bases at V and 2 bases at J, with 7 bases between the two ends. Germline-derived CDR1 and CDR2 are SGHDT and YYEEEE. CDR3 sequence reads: CASSFSPNYGYTF. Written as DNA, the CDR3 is TGTGCCAGCAGCTTCTCTCCGAACTATGGCTACACCTTC.

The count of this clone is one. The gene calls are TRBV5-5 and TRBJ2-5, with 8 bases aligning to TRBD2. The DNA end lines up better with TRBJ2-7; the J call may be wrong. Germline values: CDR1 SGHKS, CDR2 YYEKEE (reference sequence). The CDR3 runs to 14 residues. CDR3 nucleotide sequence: TGTGCCAGCAGCTCCTTAGCGGGAAGTCCCGAGCAGTACTTC. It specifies CASSSLAGSPEQYF.

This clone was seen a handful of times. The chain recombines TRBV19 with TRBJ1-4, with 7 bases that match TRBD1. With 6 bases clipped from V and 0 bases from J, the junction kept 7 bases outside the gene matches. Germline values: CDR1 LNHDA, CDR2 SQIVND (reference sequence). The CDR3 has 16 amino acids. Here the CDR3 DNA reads TGTGCCAGTAGCACGACAGGGAAGGCAACTAATGAAAAACTGTTTTTT. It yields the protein CASSTTGKATNEKLFF.